This entry lists 28 T cell receptor beta chains sequenced from one sample in a study of CD8 T cells in ankylosing spondylitis. Study-level points and caveats: It appeared that ankylosing spondylitis blood was characterized by a TCR beta motif of seven or eight highly homologous variants.

No cognate antigen is known for these TCRs. TCRdb itself ran the 5' RACE reads through MiXCR, one entry per CDR3 protein. The sample lists 800,000 to 900,000 distinct CDR3 sequences, about an eighth occurring once. Input material: blood, either unsorted or a sorted T cell fraction (not recorded which). These receptors originate from a male donor with ankylosing spondylitis.

CDR3 nucleotide sequence: TGTGCCAGCTCAGACAGGGGGCGCAGGGTTAATGAAGCTTTCTTT. The encoded protein is CASSDRGRRVNEAFF. The chain has TRBV18 and TRBJ1-1; 10 positions agree with TRBD1. Germline V CDR1 and CDR2: KGHSH, LQKENI. The length of the CDR3 is 15 residues. J was trimmed by 7 bases and V by 5 bases; bases with no gene match: 10.

In this sample, this clonotype turned up many times. V gene TRBV10-3 combines with J gene TRBJ2-2; a weak D match, TRBD1 (6 bases). The germline gives CDR1 ENHRY, CDR2 SYGVKD. V was trimmed by 6 bases and J by 5 bases, leaving 10 bases between them. CDR3 length: 13 amino acids. The CDR3 DNA is TGTGCCATCAGGGGACAAGGAACCGGGGAGCTGTTTTTT. It is translated as CAIRGQGTGELFF.

The chain uses TRBV20-1 and TRBJ2-1; no definite D call. The CDR3 extends over 16 amino acids. V lost 3 bases and J lost 4, with 19 bases in between. Germline V gene sequence: CDR1 DFQATT, CDR2 SNEGSKA (reference sequence). This chain's CDR3 is CSASSADAYNYNEQFF. For the CDR3, the DNA is TGCAGTGCTAGCTCTGCGGACGCTTATAATTACAATGAGCAGTTCTTC.

The genes are TRBV20-1 and TRBJ2-1, with 11 nucleotides matching TRBD2. With V trimmed by 8 bases and J by 2 bases, 8 bases remained unmatched. CDR1 and CDR2 from the germline V gene are DFQATT and SNEGSKA (reference sequence). The CDR3 runs to 15 residues. The CDR3 here is CSPLLTSGTYNEQFF. As DNA, the CDR3 is TGCAGTCCCCTATTGACTAGCGGGACCTACAATGAGCAGTTCTTC.

In its sample, this clonotype was seen a few times. This chain connects TRBV7-2 to TRBJ1-2, with 8 bases that match TRBD1. The CDR3 is 16 residues long. J lost 0 bases, V lost 3 bases, and 6 bases had no gene match. CDR1 is SGHTA and CDR2 is FQGNSA in the germline V gene. This CDR3 is CASSFGQGWPNYGYTF. The DNA for the CDR3 is TGTGCCAGCAGCTTTGGACAGGGCTGGCCTAACTATGGCTACACCTTC.

A few counts support this clonotype. This chain connects TRBV19 to TRBJ1-4, with TRBD1 matching 8 bases. This CDR3 is 13 amino acids long. J gave up 8 bases and V 8 bases, and 7 bases lay outside the gene matches. Per germline, CDR1 LNHDA and CDR2 SQIVND (reference sequence). CDR3 in amino acids: CASGDRSFEKLFF. The CDR3 coding sequence is TGTGCCAGTGGGGACAGGAGCTTCGAAAAACTGTTTTTT. The whole variable domain, remainder taken from reference TRBV19 and TRBJ1-4, is DGGITQSPKYLFRKEGQNVTLSCEQNLNHDAMYWYRQDPGQGLRLIYYSQIVNDFQKGDIAEGYSVSREKKESFPLTVTSAQKNPTAFYLCASGDRSFEKLFFGSGTQLSVL.

This clonotype has only a few counts. The chain joins TRBV11-2 to TRBJ2-6; D not certain. This CDR3 spans 18 amino acids. From germline, CDR1 is SGHAT and CDR2 FQNNGV. The V gene lost 5 bases and the J gene lost 0 bases, with 17 bases spanning the gap. For the CDR3, the DNA is TGTGCCAGCAGCGTGCGTTCCGTGGCCCGCTCTGGGGCCAACGTCCTGACTTTC. Its translation: CASSVRSVARSGANVLTF. The entire variable domain, with the rest obtained from reference TRBV11-2 and TRBJ2-6, is as follows: EAGVAQSPRYKIIEKRQSVAFWCNPISGHATLYWYQQILGQGPKLLIQFQNNGVVDDSQLPKDRFSAERLKGVDSTLKIQPAKLEDSAVYLCASSVRSVARSGANVLTFGAGSRLTVL.

This clonotype has more than one count but fewer than ten. This sequence joins TRBV5-1 and TRBJ2-5; 8 bases map to TRBD2. The CDR3 is made up of 17 amino acids. Germline trimming cut 1 base from V and 5 bases from J; bases unmatched to any gene: 13. Germline V gives CDR1 SGHRS, CDR2 YFSETQ. The CDR3 protein is CASSLPREARTRETQYF. CDR3 coding DNA: TGCGCCAGCAGCTTGCCGCGGGAGGCCCGAACAAGGGAGACCCAGTACTTC.

V gene TRBV7-9 combines with J gene TRBJ1-1; TRBD1 might be the D (5 bases). Germline CDR1 and CDR2: SEHNR and FQNEAQ (reference sequence). This CDR3 has 16 residues. V was pared by 4 bases and J by 1 base, with 16 bases between. CDR3 sequence (DNA): TGTGCCAGCAGCTCACCGGGGACTTCCAGGAACACTGAAGCTTTCTTT. It is translated as CASSSPGTSRNTEAFF.

This clonotype was picked up a small number of times. V usage is TRBV28 and J usage is TRBJ2-2; D is unclear. The CDR3 runs to 12 residues. Looked up from germline, CDR1 is MDHEN and CDR2 is SYDVKM. V lost 8 bases to trimming and J lost 1 base, with 5 bases between them. CDR3 bases: TGTGCCAGCCCAGGGAACACCGGGGAGCTGTTTTTT. Its protein is CASPGNTGELFF.

A few counts support this clonotype. V gene TRBV6-5 combines with J gene TRBJ1-4; D not certain. The CDR3 is made up of 14 amino acids. V lost 2 bases, J lost 5 bases, and 9 bases lay in between. Germline CDR1 and CDR2: MNHEY and SVGAGI. In DNA, the CDR3 is TGTGCCAGCAGTTACACACGAACGAATGAAAAACTGTTTTTT. Translation gives CASSYTRTNEKLFF.

The J gene is TRBJ2-3, the V gene TRBV9; D is undetermined. CDR1 and CDR2 (germline): SGDLS, YYNGEE. CDR3 length: 13 amino acids. The germline V and J ends were trimmed by 0 bases and 6 bases, with 8 bases remaining between them. CDR3 in amino acids: CASSVGPGDTQYF. The DNA of the CDR3 is TGTGCCAGCAGCGTAGGCCCCGGTGATACGCAGTATTTT.

The V call is TRBV6-2 or TRBV6-3, the J call TRBJ1-5, with TRBD1 matching 10 bases. With V trimmed by 4 bases and J by 3 bases, 6 bases remained unmatched. Germline CDR1 MNHEY, CDR2 SVGEGT. There are 16 residues in the CDR3. CDR3 bases: TGTGCCAGCAGTTCTCAGGACAGGGGGAACAATCAGCCCCAGCATTTT. Its translation: CASSSQDRGNNQPQHF.

This sequence joins TRBV6-2 or TRBV6-3 and TRBJ2-6; tentatively, D is TRBD1 (6 bases). The CDR3 extends over 15 amino acids. V lost 7 bases and J 2 bases, leaving 12 bases between the germline ends. CDR1 is MNHEY, CDR2 SVGEGT, per germline. The CDR3 spells CASTRGGAGANVLTF. CDR3 coding DNA: TGTGCCAGCACCAGGGGTGGGGCTGGGGCCAACGTCCTGACTTTC.

This clonotype turned up a few times. The V and J genes are TRBV29-1 and TRBJ2-5; D perhaps matches TRBD1 (5 bases). The CDR3 is made up of 13 amino acids. V lost 4 bases and J lost 2, with 11 bases in between. Germline loops: CDR1 SQVTM, CDR2 ANQGSEA. The CDR3 DNA reads as TGCAGCGTTGTAAGGGGTTGGCAAGAGACCCAGTACTTC. It codes for CSVVRGWQETQYF.

This clonotype appeared a few times. The genes are TRBV7-3 and TRBJ1-2; D may be TRBD1 (5 bases). There are 14 residues in the CDR3. Germline CDR1 reads SGHTA; CDR2 reads FQGTGA. V dropped 3 bases and J dropped 7 bases, with 15 bases sitting between them. The CDR3 DNA reads TGTGCCAGCAGCTTGAGGGGTGATCTAGCTGGCTACACCTTC. Translated: CASSLRGDLAGYTF.

This clonotype appeared a few times. This chain links TRBV9 with TRBJ1-6; a possible D gene is TRBD1 (5 bases). V was clipped by 4 bases and J by 11 bases, with 10 bases between them. CDR3 length: 12 amino acids. CDR1 is SGDLS and CDR2 is YYNGEE in the germline V gene. The CDR3 reads CASSPRDPPLHF. CDR3 nucleotide sequence: TGTGCCAGCAGCCCCAGGGATCCACCCCTCCACTTT.

This clonotype has a count of ten or more. The chain links TRBV20-1 to TRBJ2-3; the D call may be TRBD1 or TRBD2 (5 bases each). The germline V and J ends were trimmed by 1 base and 1 base, with 9 bases remaining between them. Germline values: CDR1 DFQATT, CDR2 SNEGSKA (reference sequence). This CDR3 contains 14 residues. The DNA of the CDR3 is TGCAGTGCTAGAGCTCGGGACGGCACAGATACGCAGTATTTT. Amino acids: CSARARDGTDTQYF.

In this sample, this clonotype turned up many times. This rearrangement joins TRBV6-2 or TRBV6-3 to TRBJ1-3; D remains unclear. CDR1 and CDR2 from the germline V gene are MNHEY and SVGEGT. V dropped 1 base and J dropped 0 bases, with 7 bases sitting between them. The CDR3 loop spans 15 amino acids. CDR3 sequence: CASSYLAASGNTIYF. CDR3 nucleotide sequence: TGTGCCAGCAGTTACTTGGCAGCCTCTGGAAACACCATATATTTT.

The chain uses TRBV4-1 and TRBJ1-5; 9 bases are a match to TRBD1. Trimming cost V 0 bases and J 7 bases; bases outside gene matches: 4. CDR3 length: 15 amino acids. The V gene's germline CDR1 is MGHRA and CDR2 YSYEKL. DNA of the CDR3: TGCGCCAGCAGCCAAGATGGGACAGGGCAACAGCCCCAGCATTTT. Encoded protein: CASSQDGTGQQPQHF.

This clonotype has just a few counts. Written as DNA, the CDR3 is TGCAGCGTTCCCGGGACTGGCTCCTACGAGCAGTACTTC. The encoded protein is CSVPGTGSYEQYF. V gene TRBV29-1 combines with J gene TRBJ2-7, with D tentatively TRBD2 (6 bases). CDR1 and CDR2 (germline): SQVTM, ANQGSEA. V was pared by 5 bases and J by 0 bases, with 11 bases between. The CDR3 has 13 residues.

This clonotype showed up just a few times. The V call is TRBV29-1, the J call TRBJ1-2; no definite D call. The CDR3 is made up of 11 amino acids. V shed 1 base and J shed 8 bases, with 8 bases lying between them. Germline V lookup: CDR1 SQVTM, CDR2 ANQGSEA. CDR3 in amino acids: CSVEVGWGYTF. The CDR3 DNA reads as TGCAGCGTTGAAGTAGGGTGGGGCTACACCTTC.

The V gene is TRBV20-1, the J gene TRBJ2-5, with D hard to call. CDR1 is DFQATT and CDR2 is SNEGSKA in the germline V gene (reference sequence). This CDR3 spans 14 amino acids. Trimming pared 0 bases from V and 7 bases from J, leaving 15 bases between. The CDR3 sequence: CSARDPLGAATQYF. DNA for the CDR3: TGCAGTGCTAGAGACCCTCTAGGAGCCGCGACCCAGTACTTC.

This chain uses TRBV20-1 with TRBJ1-2; 10 nucleotides match TRBD1. Losses at the gene ends were 4 bases for V and 6 bases for J; bases not matched to a gene: 8. The CDR3 runs 14 residues. Germline V CDR1 and CDR2: DFQATT, SNEGSKA (reference sequence). The CDR3 loop reads CSATSTGGGNGYTF. The CDR3, as DNA: TGCAGTGCTACTTCGACAGGGGGCGGAAATGGCTACACCTTC.

The chain combines TRBV4-2 with TRBJ1-1; 7 nucleotides match TRBD1. The germline CDR1 and CDR2 sequences are LGHNA and YNFKEQ. This CDR3 is built from 14 residues. After removal of 3 bases from V and 6 bases from J, the junction contained 7 bases not matched to a gene. In DNA, the CDR3 is TGTGCCAGCAGCCAGCACGACAGGGAAGCTGAAGCTTTCTTT. Protein product: CASSQHDREAEAFF.

The genes are TRBV20-1 and TRBJ2-1; D is unclear. The CDR3 loop spans 11 amino acids. Germline CDR1 and CDR2: DFQATT and SNEGSKA (reference sequence). V lost 4 bases and J 4 bases, leaving 5 bases between the germline ends. The CDR3 sequence: CSATFYNEQFF. The DNA for the CDR3 is TGCAGTGCTACCTTTTACAATGAGCAGTTCTTC.

The chain is built from TRBV10-3 and TRBJ1-1; 9 bases map to TRBD1. Unmatched junction bases numbered 12, after V lost 5 bases and J lost 11 bases. This CDR3 contains 14 residues. The germline CDR1 and CDR2 sequences are ENHRY and SYGVKD. The CDR3 spells CAISSGQGGFQAFF. CDR3 nucleotide sequence: TGTGCCATCAGTTCGGGACAGGGTGGGTTTCAGGCTTTCTTT.

The genes are TRBV7-9 and TRBJ1-2, with D perhaps TRBD1 (6 bases). Germline V gene lookup returns CDR1 SEHNR and CDR2 FQNEAQ (reference sequence). V lost 5 bases, J lost 4 bases, and 14 bases lay in between. This CDR3 has 14 residues. This CDR3 reads CASSHRGQPYGYTF. Written as DNA, the CDR3 is TGTGCCAGCAGCCACAGAGGACAGCCCTATGGCTACACCTTC.